The next 27 T cell receptor beta chains were all read from a single sample in a study of cytotoxic CD8 clonotypes in ibrutinib-treated CLL. Sequenced by immunoSEQ multiplex PCR; TCRdb stores in-frame clones only, minus some. This sample has over 70,000 clones, with 79% found just once. The sequencing here drew on PBMCs, taken after 12 months of ibrutinib treatment. Receptors originate from a human donor with chronic lymphocytic leukemia.

The V and J genes are TRBV6-1 and TRBJ1-1; no clear D. The germline gives CDR1 MNHNS, CDR2 SASEGT. Trimming cost V 1 base and J 3 bases, with 9 bases left between them. This CDR3 comprises 14 residues. CDR3 sequence reads: CASSEVPPHTEAFF. The CDR3, as DNA: TGTGCCAGCAGTGAAGTCCCTCCCCACACTGAAGCTTTCTTT.

The chain links TRBV11-2 to TRBJ2-1; D tentatively reads TRBD1 or TRBD2 (5 bases each). The germline CDR1 and CDR2 sequences are SGHAT and FQNNGV. Trimming shortened V by 5 bases and J by 5 bases, and 13 bases separated the two germline ends. CDR3 length: 14 amino acids. CDR3: CASSPRGNHNEQFF. CDR3 nucleotides: TGTGCCAGCAGCCCCCGGGGCAACCACAATGAGCAGTTCTTC.

The chain has TRBV27 and TRBJ2-3, with D possibly matching TRBD2 (6 bases). V was pared by 8 bases and J by 1 base, with 16 bases between. The CDR3 runs to 15 residues. CDR1 is MNHEY, CDR2 SMNVEV, per germline (reference sequence). The CDR3 DNA sequence: TGTGCCAGCCGGTCCCCCTCGGGGGGCACAGATACGCAGTATTTT. This encodes CASRSPSGGTDTQYF.

The V gene is TRBV30, the J gene TRBJ2-4, with no clear D. The V gene's germline CDR1 is GTSNPN and CDR2 SVGIG (reference sequence). Trimming pared 0 bases from V and 7 bases from J, leaving 4 bases between. The CDR3 is made up of 11 amino acids. Written as DNA, the CDR3 is TGTGCCTGGAGTGTGGGGAACATTCAGTACTTC. Protein product: CAWSVGNIQYF.

The rearrangement uses TRBV2 and TRBJ1-4; 8 nucleotides align to TRBD1. Germline CDR1 reads SNHLY; CDR2 reads FYNNEI. The CDR3 covers 14 residues. Trimming cost V 6 bases and J 6 bases; bases outside gene matches: 6. CDR3: CASRTDREDEKLFF. CDR3 coding DNA: TGTGCCAGCAGAACGGACAGGGAGGATGAAAAACTGTTTTTT.

V usage is TRBV5-1 and J usage is TRBJ2-3, with D possibly being TRBD1 (6 bases). Trimming removed 0 bases at V and 2 bases at J, with 13 bases between. The CDR3 consists of 16 residues. Looked up from germline, CDR1 is SGHRS and CDR2 is YFSETQ. The CDR3 spells CASSLGLRGNTDTQYF. The CDR3 bases are TGCGCCAGCAGCTTGGGACTGAGGGGGAACACAGATACGCAGTATTTT.

This clone was picked up a small number of times. The same CDR3 is also encoded by other DNA sequences in this sample. The chain employs TRBV15 and TRBJ2-3, with a weak D call TRBD1 (5 bases). With 0 bases removed from V and 10 bases from J, the gap between germline ends came to 8 bases. Per the germline V gene, CDR1 is LNHNV and CDR2 is YYDKDF (reference sequence). The CDR3 spans 12 residues. CDR3 DNA: TGTGCCACCAGCAGAGATCAGGGTGCGCAGTATTTT. Translating gives CATSRDQGAQYF.

V gene TRBV7-2 combines with J gene TRBJ2-7; D not resolved. The germline V gene has CDR1 SGHTA and CDR2 FQGNSA. The ends were cut back, 0 bases at V and 5 bases at J, with 20 bases in the middle. The CDR3 is made up of 17 amino acids. Here the CDR3 DNA reads TGTGCCAGCAGCTTAGCATTTGACGGACGTGTGGCCAACGAGCAGTACTTC. This gives the protein CASSLAFDGRVANEQYF.

The chain couples TRBV14 to TRBJ2-6; D is possibly TRBD1 or TRBD2 (6 bases each). The CDR3 loop spans 15 amino acids. Germline V gene lookup returns CDR1 SGHDN and CDR2 FVKESK. Between the trimmed V and J ends, which lost 2 bases and 4 bases, there was a span of 9 bases. This CDR3 is CASSQWGAGANVLTF. The CDR3 nucleotides are TGTGCCAGCAGCCAATGGGGGGCCGGGGCCAACGTCCTGACTTTC.

The rearrangement uses TRBV6-5 and TRBJ2-3; D assignment may be TRBD1 or TRBD2 (6 bases each). V lost 0 bases and J lost 7, with 14 bases in between. The CDR3 consists of 15 residues. Germline V gene sequence: CDR1 MNHEY, CDR2 SVGAGI. The CDR3 sequence is CASSYSGGAVNTQYF. In DNA, the CDR3 is TGTGCCAGCAGTTACTCGGGGGGCGCGGTAAATACGCAGTATTTT.

This clone is a singleton in its sample. The chain combines TRBV11-3 with TRBJ2-1, with D uncertain. V lost 2 bases to trimming and J lost 2 bases, with 13 bases between them. Germline values: CDR1 SGHNT, CDR2 YENEEA. The CDR3 length is 16 residues. CDR3 amino acids: CASSLRLAVPYNEQFF. Written as DNA, the CDR3 is TGTGCCAGCAGCTTAAGGTTGGCAGTCCCCTACAATGAGCAGTTCTTC.

The gene calls are TRBV5-4 and TRBJ2-1, with D possibly being TRBD2 (6 bases). The CDR3 loop spans 14 amino acids. The germline gives CDR1 SGHNT, CDR2 YYREEE (reference sequence). Trimming took off 4 bases at V and 2 bases at J, with 10 bases between the two ends. As DNA, the CDR3 is TGTGCCAGCAGCACGTCGGGGGCCTACAATGAGCAGTTCTTC. It translates to CASSTSGAYNEQFF.

The chain joins TRBV27 to TRBJ2-3, with 9 bases that match TRBD2. The germline CDR1 and CDR2 sequences are MNHEY and SMNVEV (reference sequence). This CDR3 comprises 17 residues. The ends lost 5 bases at V and 3 bases at J; junction bases unmatched: 12. The CDR3 DNA sequence: TGTGCCAGCAGTGGTGGGCGGGGGGGCTTAGGGACAGATACGCAGTATTTT. Translated: CASSGGRGGLGTDTQYF.

J is TRBJ2-5 and V is TRBV4-3, with unresolved D. Germline CDR1 reads LGHNA; CDR2 reads YSLEER. This CDR3 comprises 13 residues. The V end was cut by 0 bases, the J end by 5 bases, with 7 bases between. The chain's CDR3 is CASSQDLKETQYF. The DNA for the CDR3 is TGCGCCAGCAGCCAAGATTTGAAGGAGACCCAGTACTTC.

The V gene is TRBV7-9, the J gene TRBJ2-6; D uncertain. Germline V lookup: CDR1 SEHNR, CDR2 FQNEAQ (reference sequence). This CDR3 comprises 13 residues. Trimming took 3 bases from V and 6 from J, leaving 6 bases between them. CDR3 sequence reads: CASSFPPANVLTF. CDR3 coding DNA: TGTGCCAGCAGCTTCCCCCCGGCCAACGTCCTGACTTTC.

The V gene is TRBV11-2, the J gene TRBJ1-5; D gene unclear. Looked up from germline, CDR1 is SGHAT and CDR2 is FQNNGV. The V and J ends lost 0 bases and 1 base respectively, with 7 bases between them. This CDR3 is 15 amino acids long. The CDR3, as DNA: TGTGCCAGCAGCTTAGACAGCGAGAGCAATCAGCCCCAGCATTTT. It is translated as CASSLDSESNQPQHF.

The chain carries TRBV10-3 and TRBJ2-7; 10 bases are a match to TRBD1. Germline V lookup: CDR1 ENHRY, CDR2 SYGVKD. The CDR3 runs to 14 residues. J lost 5 bases, V lost 8 bases, and 9 bases had no gene match. The CDR3 spells CAISQGQGTHEQYF. CDR3 sequence (DNA): TGTGCCATCTCCCAGGGACAGGGGACCCACGAGCAGTACTTC.

CDR3 DNA: TGCGCCAGCAGTGATGGTCGCGGGAGGGCCACAGATACGCAGTATTTT. This codes for CASSDGRGRATDTQYF. V usage is TRBV10-1 and J usage is TRBJ2-3, with 9 bases fitting TRBD2. V lost 3 bases, J lost 2 bases, and 6 bases stayed unmatched. The germline CDR1 and CDR2 sequences are WNHNN and SYGVQD (reference sequence). The CDR3 has 16 residues.

V is TRBV19 and J is TRBJ2-7; 7 nucleotides match TRBD1. V lost 6 bases, J lost 2 bases, and 7 bases stayed unmatched. CDR1 and CDR2 from the germline V gene are LNHDA and SQIVND (reference sequence). This CDR3 spans 14 amino acids. The CDR3 spells CASRPPGQTYEQYF. The CDR3 nucleotides are TGTGCCAGTAGGCCCCCGGGACAGACCTACGAGCAGTACTTC.

The V call is TRBV6-4, the J call TRBJ2-5; tentative D call: TRBD2 (6 bases). In germline, CDR1 is MRHNA, CDR2 SNTAGT. Trimming stripped 6 bases from V and 7 bases from J, with 15 bases between. The CDR3 is 13 amino acids. In DNA form, the CDR3 reads TGTGCCAGCAGCGTTGGGGCCGGGGGGACCCAGTACTTC. It specifies CASSVGAGGTQYF.

A remark on this clone: The same CDR3 can be traced to other DNA sequences in this sample. The gene calls are TRBV5-1 and TRBJ2-7, with 7 bases aligning to TRBD1. After removal of 0 bases from V and 5 bases from J, the junction contained 5 bases not matched to a gene. Germline CDR1 SGHRS, CDR2 YFSETQ. CDR3 length: 14 residues. CDR3 residues: CASSLGQGVHEQYF. In DNA, the CDR3 is TGCGCCAGCAGCTTGGGACAGGGTGTCCACGAGCAGTACTTC.

The V call is TRBV28, the J call TRBJ1-2; unclear D gene. In germline, CDR1 is MDHEN, CDR2 SYDVKM. The CDR3 is made up of 13 amino acids. The V gene lost 2 bases and the J gene lost 8 bases, with 12 bases spanning the gap. The CDR3 is CASSLGQQLGYTF. Here the CDR3 DNA reads TGTGCCAGCAGTTTAGGCCAACAGTTAGGCTACACCTTC.

The chain is built from TRBV18 and TRBJ1-1; 7 bases match TRBD1. With V trimmed by 2 bases and J by 6 bases, 3 bases remained unmatched. The germline V gene has CDR1 KGHSH and CDR2 LQKENI. This CDR3 has 13 residues. The CDR3 sequence: CASSPGQGAEAFF. As DNA, the CDR3 is TGTGCCAGCTCACCAGGGCAGGGGGCTGAAGCTTTCTTT.

The CDR3 sequence: CASSRGGAIQETQYF. CDR3 sequence (DNA): TGTGCCAGCAGCCGCGGGGGGGCCATCCAAGAGACCCAGTACTTC. V and J are TRBV7-2 and TRBJ2-5, with TRBD2 matching over 9 bases. Trimming removed 5 bases from V and 1 base from J; junction bases left unmatched: 5. Germline values: CDR1 SGHTA, CDR2 FQGNSA. CDR3 length: 15 amino acids.

The chain combines TRBV5-8 with TRBJ2-7; either TRBD1 or TRBD2 may supply D (5 bases each). Germline loops: CDR1 SGHTS, CDR2 YDEGEE. V was cut by 0 bases and J by 7 bases, with 14 bases left in between. This CDR3 has 14 amino acids. In nucleotides, the CDR3 is TGTGCCAGCAGCTTGGATTACGGGGCGAGGGAGCAGTACTTC. This encodes CASSLDYGAREQYF.

The V call is TRBV5-1, the J call TRBJ2-2; no firm D call. Looked up from germline, CDR1 is SGHRS and CDR2 is YFSETQ. The CDR3 sequence is 14 residues long. The V and J ends lost 6 bases and 4 bases respectively, with 13 bases between them. The CDR3 DNA is TGCGCCAGCACATCCGGGCCGGGCACCGGGGAGCTGTTTTTT. Translation gives CASTSGPGTGELFF.

The chain recombines TRBV2 with TRBJ2-6; D gene ambiguous. This CDR3 spans 16 amino acids. The V gene's germline CDR1 is SNHLY and CDR2 FYNNEI. Trimming cost V 6 bases and J 0 bases, with 12 bases left between them. The CDR3 reads CASRAASPSGANVLTF. The DNA for the CDR3 is TGTGCCAGCAGAGCCGCGTCCCCCTCTGGGGCCAACGTCCTGACTTTC.